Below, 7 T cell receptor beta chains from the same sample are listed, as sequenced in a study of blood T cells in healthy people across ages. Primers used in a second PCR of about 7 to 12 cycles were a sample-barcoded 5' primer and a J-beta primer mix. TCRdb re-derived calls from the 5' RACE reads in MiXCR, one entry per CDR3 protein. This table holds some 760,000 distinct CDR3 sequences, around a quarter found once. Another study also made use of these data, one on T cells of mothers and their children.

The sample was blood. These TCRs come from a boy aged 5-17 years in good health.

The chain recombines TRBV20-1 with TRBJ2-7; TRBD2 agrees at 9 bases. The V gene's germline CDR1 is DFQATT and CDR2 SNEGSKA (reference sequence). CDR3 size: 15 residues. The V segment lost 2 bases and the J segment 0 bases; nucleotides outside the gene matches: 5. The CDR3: CSARPSGIYSYEQYF. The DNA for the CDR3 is TGCAGTGCTAGACCTAGCGGGATCTACTCCTACGAGCAGTACTTC.

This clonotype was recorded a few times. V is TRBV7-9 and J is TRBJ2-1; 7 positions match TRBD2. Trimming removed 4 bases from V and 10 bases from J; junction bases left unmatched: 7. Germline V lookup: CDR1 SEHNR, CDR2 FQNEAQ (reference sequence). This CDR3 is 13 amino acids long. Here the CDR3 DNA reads TGTGCCAGCAGCTGGCCGGGGGGAGAGGAGCAGTTCTTC. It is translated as CASSWPGGEEQFF. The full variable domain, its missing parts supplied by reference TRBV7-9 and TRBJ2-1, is DTGVSQNPRHKITKRGQNVTFRCDPISEHNRLYWYRQTLGQGPEFLTYFQNEAQLEKSRLLSDRFSAERPKGSFSTLEIQRTEQGDSAMYLCASSWPGGEEQFFGPGTRLTVL.

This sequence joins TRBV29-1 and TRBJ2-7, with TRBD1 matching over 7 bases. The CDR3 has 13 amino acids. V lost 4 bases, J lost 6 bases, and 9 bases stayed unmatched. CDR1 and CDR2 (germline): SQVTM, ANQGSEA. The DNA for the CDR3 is TGCAGCGTTGTAGCTGATACAGGGGCCGAGCAGTACTTC. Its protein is CSVVADTGAEQYF.

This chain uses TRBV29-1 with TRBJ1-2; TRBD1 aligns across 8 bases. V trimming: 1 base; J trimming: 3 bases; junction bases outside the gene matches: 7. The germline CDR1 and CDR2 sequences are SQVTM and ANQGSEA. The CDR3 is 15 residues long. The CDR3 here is CSVEGQGNRDYGYTF. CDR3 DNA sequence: TGCAGCGTTGAAGGACAGGGGAATCGAGACTATGGCTACACCTTC.

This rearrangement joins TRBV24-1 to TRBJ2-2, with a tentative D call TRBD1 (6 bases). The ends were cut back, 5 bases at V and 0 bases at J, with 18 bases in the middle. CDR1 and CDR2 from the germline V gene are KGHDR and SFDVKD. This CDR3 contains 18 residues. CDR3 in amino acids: CATSVETGAVANTGELFF. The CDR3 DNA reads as TGTGCCACCAGTGTTGAGACAGGAGCGGTAGCGAACACCGGGGAGCTGTTTTTT.

In nucleotides, the CDR3 is TGTGCCAGCAGTTTCTGGGGTAGGACGGCCACCGGGGAGCTGTTTTTT. Its protein is CASSFWGRTATGELFF. This chain connects TRBV28 to TRBJ2-2; D remains ambiguous. The CDR3 has 16 amino acids. V lost 3 bases and J lost 4, with 15 bases in between. Germline V lookup: CDR1 MDHEN, CDR2 SYDVKM.

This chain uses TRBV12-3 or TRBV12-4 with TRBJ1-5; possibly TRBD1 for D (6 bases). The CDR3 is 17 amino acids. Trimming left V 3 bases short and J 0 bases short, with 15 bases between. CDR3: CASSFAVHRDSNQPQHF. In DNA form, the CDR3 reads TGTGCCAGCAGTTTCGCAGTGCACAGGGATAGCAATCAGCCCCAGCATTTT.